One sample yielded the 14 T cell receptor beta chains listed below, sequenced in a study of identical twins. Each CDR3 protein gets one entry after TCRdb re-called the 5' RACE reads with MiXCR. The table shows about 340,000 distinct CDR3 sequences, with approximately 8.7% occurring only once. The sample was naive T cells sorted from blood. These receptors were collected from a woman between 45 and 65 years old in good health.

This clonotype has more than one count but fewer than ten. The V call is TRBV3-1, the J call TRBJ2-3; D is unresolved. Germline CDR1 reads LGHDT; CDR2 reads YNNKEL (reference sequence). This CDR3 is built from 16 residues. The V and J ends lost 3 bases and 2 bases respectively, with 15 bases between them. The CDR3 DNA sequence: TGTGCCAGCAGCCATTGGGCCGGAAAACCCACAGATACGCAGTATTTT. This translates into CASSHWAGKPTDTQYF.

In this sample, this clonotype turned up many times. This chain uses TRBV12-3 or TRBV12-4 with TRBJ2-7; D gene uncertain. V was trimmed by 3 bases and J by 5 bases, leaving 8 bases between them. CDR3 size: 12 residues. In DNA, the CDR3 is TGTGCCAGCAGTTTTAACCTCCACGAGCAGTACTTC. It translates to CASSFNLHEQYF.

The chain employs TRBV3-1 and TRBJ2-7, with 11 bases identical to TRBD2. Germline V gene lookup returns CDR1 LGHDT and CDR2 YNNKEL (reference sequence). The CDR3 totals 15 residues. J gave up 4 bases and V 1 base, and 3 bases lay outside the gene matches. The CDR3: CASSQVAGGLYEQYF. The CDR3 DNA follows: TGTGCCAGCAGCCAAGTAGCGGGAGGGCTTTACGAGCAGTACTTC.

A few counts support this clonotype. The chain combines TRBV20-1 with TRBJ2-1; weak D call: TRBD2 (6 bases). The CDR3 is made up of 13 amino acids. Germline V lookup: CDR1 DFQATT, CDR2 SNEGSKA (reference sequence). Trimming cost V 0 bases and J 7 bases, with 10 bases left between them. This CDR3 is CSARDGLQNEQFF. Written as DNA, the CDR3 is TGCAGTGCTAGAGATGGACTACAGAATGAGCAGTTCTTC.

The V call is TRBV7-8, the J call TRBJ1-2, with D uncertain. Germline V lookup: CDR1 SGHVS, CDR2 FQNEAQ. This CDR3 spans 14 amino acids. Trimming took off 0 bases at V and 4 bases at J, with 9 bases between the two ends. The CDR3 is CASSLAGSTYGYTF. CDR3 DNA: TGTGCCAGCAGCTTAGCCGGGTCCACCTATGGCTACACCTTC. Full variable domain (missing parts from reference TRBV7-8 and TRBJ1-2): GAGVSQSPRYKVAKRGQDVALRCDPISGHVSLFWYQQALGQGPEFLTYFQNEAQLDKSGLPSDRFFAERPEGSVSTLKIQRTQQEDSAVYLCASSLAGSTYGYTFGSGTRLTVV.

The chain carries TRBV4-1 and TRBJ2-3; D is undetermined. Germline values: CDR1 MGHRA, CDR2 YSYEKL. The length of the CDR3 is 18 residues. The ends were cut back, 2 bases at V and 4 bases at J, with 22 bases in the middle. The CDR3 sequence: CASSQTPANSPFSDTQYF. The CDR3 DNA reads TGCGCCAGCAGCCAAACCCCAGCCAATTCCCCCTTCTCAGATACGCAGTATTTT.

The chain has TRBV7-8 and TRBJ2-7; TRBD1 matches at 8 bases. V was pared by 4 bases and J by 1 base, with 3 bases of the junction left unmatched. CDR3 length: 14 residues. Germline V gene lookup returns CDR1 SGHVS and CDR2 FQNEAQ. The CDR3, as DNA: TGTGCCAGCAGCTCTTGGACAGGGTCCTACGAGCAGTACTTC. This translates into CASSSWTGSYEQYF. Based on the CDR3 plus reference TRBV7-8 and TRBJ2-7, the full variable domain is GAGVSQSPRYKVAKRGQDVALRCDPISGHVSLFWYQQALGQGPEFLTYFQNEAQLDKSGLPSDRFFAERPEGSVSTLKIQRTQQEDSAVYLCASSSWTGSYEQYFGPGTRLTVT.

The rearrangement joins TRBV12-3 or TRBV12-4 to TRBJ2-7; unclear D gene. V lost 1 base and J 2 bases, leaving 6 bases between the germline ends. This CDR3 contains 13 residues. In DNA form, the CDR3 reads TGTGCCAGCAGTTTAGACAGCCCCTACGAGCAGTACGTC. Translating it yields CASSLDSPYEQYV.

As regards this clonotype: It may be a read error: a sequence one base away is much more abundant. As the CDR3 is not closed by the conserved phenylalanine or tryptophan, this likely results from a read error. V gene TRBV10-3 combines with J gene TRBJ2-2; D possibly corresponds to TRBD1 (6 bases). CDR3 length: 14 amino acids. Germline values: CDR1 ENHRY, CDR2 SYGVKD. V shed 3 bases and J shed 5 bases, with 10 bases lying between them. CDR3 nucleotides: TGTGCCATCAGTGAATCGAGGGGGACCGGGGAGCTGTTTTCT. Translated: CAISESRGTGELFS.

The rearrangement uses TRBV11-2 and TRBJ2-1, with TRBD2 matching 9 bases. Trimming cost V 4 bases and J 3 bases; bases outside gene matches: 10. Germline-derived CDR1 and CDR2 are SGHAT and FQNNGV. This CDR3 has 17 amino acids. CDR3 residues: CASSSGRSGRIYNEQFF. The DNA for the CDR3 is TGTGCCAGCAGCTCAGGGAGAAGCGGGAGGATCTACAATGAGCAGTTCTTC.

This clonotype was found many times. CDR3 bases: TGCAGCGGTAGCGGGAGACCCCACTACAATGAGCAGTTCTTC. This codes for CSGSGRPHYNEQFF. V usage is TRBV29-1 and J usage is TRBJ2-1; 9 bases fit TRBD2. The J segment lost 3 bases and the V segment lost 7 bases, leaving 7 bases of the junction unmatched. Germline V CDR1 and CDR2: SQVTM, ANQGSEA. CDR3 length: 14 amino acids.

The rearrangement joins TRBV5-6 to TRBJ2-5; 9 positions agree with TRBD2. Unmatched junction bases numbered 5, after V lost 5 bases and J lost 3 bases. Per germline, CDR1 SGHDT and CDR2 YYEEEE. CDR3 length: 14 amino acids. The CDR3: CASSSLAGKETQYF. CDR3 in DNA: TGTGCCAGCAGTTCTCTAGCGGGAAAAGAGACCCAGTACTTC.

V gene TRBV20-1 combines with J gene TRBJ2-7, with D uncertain. Germline V CDR1 and CDR2: DFQATT, SNEGSKA (reference sequence). This CDR3 is built from 14 residues. Trimming removed 5 bases at V and 2 bases at J, with 16 bases between. The CDR3 region has the DNA TGCAGTGCTTCAAAGACACGAGGCGCCTACGAGCAGTACGTC. Translating gives CSASKTRGAYEQYV.

This clonotype was observed at least ten times. The chain links TRBV6-2 or TRBV6-3 to TRBJ1-6; TRBD1 aligns across 7 bases. The ends lost 6 bases at V and 7 bases at J; junction bases unmatched: 12. Germline lookup yields CDR1 MNHEY and CDR2 SVGEGT. CDR3 size: 16 residues. The CDR3 DNA follows: TGTGCCAGCAGGGATCGACAGGGTTTTGAAAATTCACCCCTCCACTTT. It specifies CASRDRQGFENSPLHF.